This T cell receptor (beta chain) was identified during a study of blood T cells in healthy people across ages. Combining a sample-barcoded 5' primer with a J-beta primer mix, a second PCR ran for 7 to 11 cycles. TCRdb reanalysed the 5' RACE reads using MiXCR and keeps one entry per CDR3 protein. The sample consists of roughly 1,500,000 distinct CDR3 sequences, approximately 38% of them appearing once. The germline gives CDR1 MNHEY, CDR2 SVGAGI. Trimming left V 0 bases short and J 3 bases short, with 21 bases between. The CDR3 runs 18 residues. The individuals who served as donors were healthy Caucasians living in Russia, aged roughly 6 to 95.

Sample: blood. The V gene is TRBV6-5, the J gene TRBJ2-7, with TRBD2 as a possible D gene (6 bases). The receptor was derived from a woman younger than 35 in good health. In nucleotides, the CDR3 is TGTGCCAGCAGTTACTCGAATCCTGGGGGAGGAAAACTCTACGAGCAGTACTTC. Translation: CASSYSNPGGGKLYEQYF.